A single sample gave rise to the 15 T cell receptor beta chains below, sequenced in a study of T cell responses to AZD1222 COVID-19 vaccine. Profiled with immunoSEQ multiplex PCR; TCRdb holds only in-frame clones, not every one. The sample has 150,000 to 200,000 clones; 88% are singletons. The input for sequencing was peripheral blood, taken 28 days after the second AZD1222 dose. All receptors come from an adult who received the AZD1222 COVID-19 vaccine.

The CDR3 loop reads CASIREFNQPQHF. CDR3 DNA sequence: TGTGCCAGCATTAGGGAATTCAATCAGCCCCAGCATTTT. The chain links TRBV2 to TRBJ1-5, with unresolved D. Per the germline V gene, CDR1 is SNHLY and CDR2 is FYNNEI. The V end lost 7 bases, the J end lost 3 bases, and 10 bases lay between the germline ends. This CDR3 comprises 13 residues.

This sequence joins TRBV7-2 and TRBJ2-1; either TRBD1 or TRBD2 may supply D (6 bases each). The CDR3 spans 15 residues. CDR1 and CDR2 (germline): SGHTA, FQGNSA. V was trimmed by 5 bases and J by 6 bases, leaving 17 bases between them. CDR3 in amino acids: CASSDGGESGNEQFF. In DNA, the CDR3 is TGTGCCAGCAGCGACGGGGGCGAGTCGGGCAATGAGCAGTTCTTC.

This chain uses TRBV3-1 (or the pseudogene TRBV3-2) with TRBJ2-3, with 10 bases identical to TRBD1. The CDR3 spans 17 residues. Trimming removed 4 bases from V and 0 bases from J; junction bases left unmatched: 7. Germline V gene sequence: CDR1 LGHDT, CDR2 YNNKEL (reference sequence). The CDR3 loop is CASSRTRQGASTDTQYF. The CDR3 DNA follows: TGTGCCAGCAGCCGGACCCGACAGGGGGCGAGCACAGATACGCAGTATTTT.

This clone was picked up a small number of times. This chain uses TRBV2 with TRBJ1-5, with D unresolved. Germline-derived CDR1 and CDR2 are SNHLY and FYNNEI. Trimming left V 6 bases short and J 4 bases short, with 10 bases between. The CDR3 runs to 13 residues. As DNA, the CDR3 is TGTGCCAGCAGGACGGACGGGAATCAGCCCCAGCATTTT. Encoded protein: CASRTDGNQPQHF.

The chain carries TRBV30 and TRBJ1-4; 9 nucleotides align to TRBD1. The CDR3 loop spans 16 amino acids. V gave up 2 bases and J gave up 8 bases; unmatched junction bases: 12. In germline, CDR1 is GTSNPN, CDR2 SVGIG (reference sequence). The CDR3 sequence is CAWSPGQTGGWEKLFF. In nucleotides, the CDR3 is TGTGCCTGGAGTCCCGGCCAAACAGGGGGCTGGGAAAAACTGTTTTTT.

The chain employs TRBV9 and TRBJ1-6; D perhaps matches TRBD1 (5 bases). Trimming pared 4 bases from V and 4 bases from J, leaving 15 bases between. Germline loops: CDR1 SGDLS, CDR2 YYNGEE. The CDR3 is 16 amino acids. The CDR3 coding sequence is TGTGCCAGCAGCACCAGTGGGGGTGTATATAATTCACCCCTCCACTTT. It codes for CASSTSGGVYNSPLHF.

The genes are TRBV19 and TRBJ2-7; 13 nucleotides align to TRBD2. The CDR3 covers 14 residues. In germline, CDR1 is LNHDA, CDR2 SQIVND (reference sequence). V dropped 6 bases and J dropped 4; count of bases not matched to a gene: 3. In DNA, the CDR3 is TGTGCCAGTAGGAGGACTAGCGGGAGTTACGAGCAGTACTTC. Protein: CASRRTSGSYEQYF. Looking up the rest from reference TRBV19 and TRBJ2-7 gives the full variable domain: DGGITQSPKYLFRKEGQNVTLSCEQNLNHDAMYWYRQDPGQGLRLIYYSQIVNDFQKGDIAEGYSVSREKKESFPLTVTSAQKNPTAFYLCASRRTSGSYEQYFGPGTRLTVT.

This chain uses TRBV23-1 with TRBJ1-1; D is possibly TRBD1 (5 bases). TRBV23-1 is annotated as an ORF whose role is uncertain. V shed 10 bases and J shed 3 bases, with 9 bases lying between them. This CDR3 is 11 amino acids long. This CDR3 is CATQGYTEAFF. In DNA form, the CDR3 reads TGCGCCACCCAGGGTTACACTGAAGCTTTCTTT.

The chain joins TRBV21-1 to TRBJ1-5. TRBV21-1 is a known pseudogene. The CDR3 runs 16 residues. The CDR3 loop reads CASSKAHGSPNQPQHF. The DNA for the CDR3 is TGTGCCAGCAGCAAAGCGCACGGGAGCCCGAATCAGCCCCAGCATTTT.

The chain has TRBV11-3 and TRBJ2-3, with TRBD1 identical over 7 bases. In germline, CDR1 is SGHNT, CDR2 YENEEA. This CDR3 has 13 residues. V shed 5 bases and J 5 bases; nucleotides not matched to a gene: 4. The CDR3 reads CASSRQGEDTQYF. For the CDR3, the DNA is TGTGCCAGCAGCCGGCAGGGGGAAGATACGCAGTATTTT. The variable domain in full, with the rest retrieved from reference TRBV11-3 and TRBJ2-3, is EAGVVQSPRYKIIEKKQPVAFWCNPISGHNTLYWYLQNLGQGPELLIRYENEEAVDDSQLPKDRFSAERLKGVDSTLKIQPAELGDSAVYLCASSRQGEDTQYFGPGTRLTVL.

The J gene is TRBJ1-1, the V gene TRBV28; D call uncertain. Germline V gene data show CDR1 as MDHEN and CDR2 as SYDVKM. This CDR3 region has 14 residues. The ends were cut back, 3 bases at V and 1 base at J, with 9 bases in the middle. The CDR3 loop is CASSLLTGNTEAFF. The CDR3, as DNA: TGTGCCAGCAGTTTGCTTACGGGGAACACTGAAGCTTTCTTT.

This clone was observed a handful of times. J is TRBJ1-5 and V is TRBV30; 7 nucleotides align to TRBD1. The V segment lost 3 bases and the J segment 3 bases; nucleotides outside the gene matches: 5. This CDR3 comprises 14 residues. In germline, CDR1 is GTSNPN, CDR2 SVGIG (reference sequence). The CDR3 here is CAWRQGQSNQPQHF. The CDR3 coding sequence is TGTGCCTGGAGACAGGGACAGTCCAATCAGCCCCAGCATTTT. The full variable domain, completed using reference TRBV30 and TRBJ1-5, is SQTIHQWPATLVQPVGSPLSLECTVEGTSNPNLYWYRQAAGRGLQLLFYSVGIGQISSEVPQNLSASRPQDRQFILSSKKLLLSDSGFYLCAWRQGQSNQPQHFGDGTRLSIL.

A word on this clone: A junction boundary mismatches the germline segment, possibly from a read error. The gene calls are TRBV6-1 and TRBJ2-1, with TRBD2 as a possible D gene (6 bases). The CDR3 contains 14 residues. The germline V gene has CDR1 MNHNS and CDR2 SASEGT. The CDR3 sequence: CASSEGDLGSVGVF. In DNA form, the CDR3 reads TGTGCCAGCAGTGAAGGGGACTTGGGGTCGGTTGGGGTCTTC.

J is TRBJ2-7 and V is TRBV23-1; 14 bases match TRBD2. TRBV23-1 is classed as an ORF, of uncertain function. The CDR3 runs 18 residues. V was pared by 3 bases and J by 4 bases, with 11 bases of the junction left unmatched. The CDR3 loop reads CASSHRVPGTSGRYEQYF. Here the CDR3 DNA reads TGCGCCAGCAGTCACCGGGTCCCAGGGACTAGCGGGAGATACGAGCAGTACTTC.

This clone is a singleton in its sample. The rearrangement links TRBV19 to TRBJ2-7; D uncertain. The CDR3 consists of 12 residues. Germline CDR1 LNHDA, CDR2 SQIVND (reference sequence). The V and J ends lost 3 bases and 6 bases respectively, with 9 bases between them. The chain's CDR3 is CASSISGSEQYF. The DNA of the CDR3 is TGTGCCAGTAGTATTTCCGGCTCCGAGCAGTACTTC.